The T cell receptor (beta chain) described here comes from a study of identical twins. The germline CDR1 and CDR2 sequences are SGHDN and FVKESK. V lost 2 bases and J 2 bases, leaving 10 bases between the germline ends. This CDR3 is 14 amino acids long. This clonotype showed up just a few times. TCRdb re-derived calls from the 5' RACE reads in MiXCR, one entry per CDR3 protein. Of approximately 890,000 distinct CDR3 sequences listed, around an eighth are singletons. This sample also appeared in a second study, on yellow fever vaccine responses in identical twins.

V is TRBV14 and J is TRBJ2-7; D is uncertain. The receptor comes from a woman under 30 in good health. Sample: PBMCs. CDR3 amino acids: CASSQSADTYEQYF. The DNA for the CDR3 is TGTGCCAGCAGCCAATCCGCAGACACCTACGAGCAGTACTTC.